This passage covers 8 T cell receptor beta chains from one sample sequenced in a study of vaccination and CD4 T cells after COVID-19. At the Johns Hopkins FTIC core, DNA taken from cultured CD4+ T cells was sequenced by way of the Oncomine TCR Beta short-read assay. TCRdb reanalysed the PCR reads using MiXCR and keeps one entry per CDR3 protein. The sample includes about 7,100 distinct CDR3 sequences, around three fifths of them seen just once. For these TCRs, the target antigens are not known. Indicated treatment: roughly 11-day PBMC culture with coronavirus spike peptide pools or control peptides (ViraFEST assay). What was sequenced was CD4+ T cells from blood, cultured in vitro. The receptors were gathered from a human donor who had recovered from COVID-19.

The J gene is TRBJ2-3, the V gene TRBV6-5; D perhaps matches TRBD1 (5 bases). Trimming pared 0 bases from V and 3 bases from J, leaving 13 bases between. The CDR3 runs 16 residues. Per germline, CDR1 MNHEY and CDR2 SVGAGI. CDR3 nucleotide sequence: TGTGCCAGCAGTTACTCGATCGTCAGGGTGACAGATACGCAGTATTTT. It encodes CASSYSIVRVTDTQYF.

The V gene is TRBV6-1, the J gene TRBJ1-1; D is undetermined. With 2 bases removed from V and 3 bases from J, the gap between germline ends came to 4 bases. Looked up from germline, CDR1 is MNHNS and CDR2 is SASEGT. There are 12 residues in the CDR3. This CDR3 reads CASSEIYTEAFF. The CDR3 nucleotides read TGTGCCAGCAGTGAAATTTACACTGAAGCTTTCTTT.

This rearrangement joins TRBV25-1 to TRBJ1-6; possibly TRBD1 for D (5 bases). The CDR3 totals 16 residues. Germline CDR1 is MGHDK and CDR2 is SYGVNS. The ends were cut back, 2 bases at V and 6 bases at J, with 14 bases in the middle. In DNA form, the CDR3 reads TGTGCCAGCAGTGAACTGGGGGAGGGAACTAATTCACCCCTCCACTTT. This gives the protein CASSELGEGTNSPLHF.

This clonotype was detected only a few times. The CDR3 sequence is CASTRQVGGTDTQYF. The CDR3 DNA reads TGTGCCAGCACACGTCAGGTGGGAGGCACAGATACGCAGTATTTT. This rearrangement joins TRBV11-1 to TRBJ2-3, with D possibly being TRBD2 (5 bases). CDR3 size: 15 residues. Germline-derived CDR1 and CDR2 are SGHAT and FQDESV (reference sequence). V was shortened by 7 bases and J by 1 base, with 15 bases between the two germline ends.

The rearrangement joins TRBV11-3 to TRBJ2-1, with TRBD2 matching over 12 bases. CDR3 length: 16 amino acids. Looked up from germline, CDR1 is SGHNT and CDR2 is YENEEA. The V gene end was trimmed by 5 bases and the J gene end by 3 bases; junction bases not matched to a gene: 5. CDR3 in DNA: TGTGCCAGCAGCCCCCAACTAGCGGGAGGCTACAATGAGCAGTTCTTC. Amino acids: CASSPQLAGGYNEQFF.

This clonotype was recorded once. The V and J genes are TRBV20-1 and TRBJ2-3; either TRBD1 or TRBD2 may supply D (5 bases each). The germline V and J ends were trimmed by 6 bases and 2 bases, with 15 bases remaining between them. The CDR3 covers 14 residues. The germline CDR1 and CDR2 sequences are DFQATT and SNEGSKA (reference sequence). The CDR3 region has the DNA TGCAGTGCCATGGACGGAGGACACACAGATACGCAGTATTTT. Its protein is CSAMDGGHTDTQYF.

This chain joins TRBV14 and TRBJ1-1; unclear D gene. Germline loops: CDR1 SGHDN, CDR2 FVKESK. This CDR3 contains 14 residues. Trimming took off 0 bases at V and 5 bases at J, with 10 bases between the two ends. The CDR3 nucleotides are TGTGCCAGCAGCCAAGATCATGGTGGAACTGAAGCTTTCTTT. This gives the protein CASSQDHGGTEAFF. The entire variable domain, with the rest obtained from reference TRBV14 and TRBJ1-1, is as follows: EAGVTQFPSHSVIEKGQTVTLRCDPISGHDNLYWYRRVMGKEIKFLLHFVKESKQDESGMPNNRFLAERTGGTYSTLKVQPAELEDSGVYFCASSQDHGGTEAFFGQGTRLTVV.

The V call is TRBV29-1, the J call TRBJ1-2; 9 bases agree with TRBD1. CDR1 SQVTM and CDR2 ANQGSEA come from the germline V gene. The CDR3 is made up of 14 amino acids. Unmatched junction bases numbered 10, after V lost 6 bases and J lost 5 bases. The CDR3 region is CSVGTGYPSYGYTF. Here the CDR3 DNA reads TGCAGCGTAGGGACAGGGTACCCTTCTTATGGCTACACCTTC. Based on the CDR3 plus reference TRBV29-1 and TRBJ1-2, the full variable domain is SAVISQKPSRDICQRGTSLTIQCQVDSQVTMMFWYRQQPGQSLTLIATANQGSEATYESGFVIDKFPISRPNLTFSTLTVSNMSPEDSSIYLCSVGTGYPSYGYTFGSGTRLTVV.